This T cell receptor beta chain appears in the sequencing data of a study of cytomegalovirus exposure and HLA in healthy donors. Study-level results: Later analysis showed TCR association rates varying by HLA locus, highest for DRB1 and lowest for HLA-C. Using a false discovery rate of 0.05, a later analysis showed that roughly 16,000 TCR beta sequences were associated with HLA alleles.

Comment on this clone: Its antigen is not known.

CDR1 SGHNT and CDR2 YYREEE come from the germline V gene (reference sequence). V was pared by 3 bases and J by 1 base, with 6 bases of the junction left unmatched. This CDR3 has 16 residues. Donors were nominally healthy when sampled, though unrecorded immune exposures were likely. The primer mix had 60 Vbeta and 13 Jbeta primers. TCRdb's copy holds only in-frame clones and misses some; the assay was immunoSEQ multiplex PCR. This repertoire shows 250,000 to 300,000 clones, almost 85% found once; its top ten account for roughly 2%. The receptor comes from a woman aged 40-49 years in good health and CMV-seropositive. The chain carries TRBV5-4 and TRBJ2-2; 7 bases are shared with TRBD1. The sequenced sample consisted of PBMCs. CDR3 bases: TGTGCCAGCAGCTCCTTCGACAGGGAGAACACCGGGGAGCTGTTTTTT. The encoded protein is CASSSFDRENTGELFF. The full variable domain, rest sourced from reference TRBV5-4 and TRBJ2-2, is ETGVTQSPTHLIKTRGQQVTLRCSSQSGHNTVSWYQQALGQGPQFIFQYYREEENGRGNFPPRFSGLQFPNYSSELNVNALELDDSALYLCASSSFDRENTGELFFGEGSRLTVL.